This T cell receptor beta chain derives from a study of shared clonotypes between healthy human individuals. Study overall: Two women and a few men aged 18 to 49 served as donors.

This CDR3 has 15 residues. Germline-derived CDR1 and CDR2 are SQVTM and ANQGSEA. J gave up 4 bases and V 0 bases, and 8 bases lay outside the gene matches. Assay: immunoSEQ multiplex PCR; the TCRdb copy retains only in-frame clones and omits some. The sample records roughly 2,300,000 clones, about nine tenths being singletons. J is TRBJ1-2 and V is TRBV29-1, with 7 bases matching TRBD1. The sequencing sample was made of naive CD4+ T cells from PBMCs. Subset specified: CD45RA+ positively selected. This sequence was found in a young man in good health. Some clones in this sample may be carry-over from other donors' samples. CDR3 region: CSVEDRGGGTYGYTF. The CDR3 region has the DNA TGCAGCGTTGAAGATCGGGGAGGGGGCACCTATGGCTACACCTTC. The entire variable domain, with the rest obtained from reference TRBV29-1 and TRBJ1-2, is as follows: SAVISQKPSRDICQRGTSLTIQCQVDSQVTMMFWYRQQPGQSLTLIATANQGSEATYESGFVIDKFPISRPNLTFSTLTVSNMSPEDSSIYLCSVEDRGGGTYGYTFGSGTRLTVV.